Each of the 10 T cell receptor beta chains below was sequenced from the same sample in a study of sequential checkpoint blockade in melanoma. This table comes from immunoSEQ multiplex PCR, and its TCRdb copy is limited to in-frame clones, with some not included. The sample holds 8,000 or so clones, around nine tenths seen once. Treatment described: randomized to nivolumab then ipilimumab (arm A) or the reverse (arm B). The source material was CD8+ T cells sorted from blood (inferred from file names), sampled from a patient given nivolumab and ipilimumab in sequence. All receptors come from a human donor with melanoma.

The V and J genes are TRBV7-8 and TRBJ2-7, with 7 bases fitting TRBD2. Germline assignment: CDR1 SGHVS and CDR2 FQNEAQ. Losses at the gene ends were 5 bases for V and 5 bases for J; bases not matched to a gene: 18. This CDR3 contains 17 residues. The CDR3 loop reads CASSLVAGQPNVHEQYV. DNA for the CDR3: TGTGCCAGCAGCCTTGTAGCGGGCCAGCCGAACGTACACGAGCAGTACGTC.

The chain combines TRBV7-6 with TRBJ1-5; D gene ambiguous. V lost 5 bases, J lost 7 bases, and 12 bases lay in between. The germline gives CDR1 SGHVS, CDR2 FNYEAQ. The CDR3 has 13 amino acids. In DNA, the CDR3 is TGTGCCAGCAGCGAGGGCGGGCGGCAGCCCCAGCATTTT. It translates to CASSEGGRQPQHF.

V usage is TRBV7-9 and J usage is TRBJ1-5; 7 bases are shared with TRBD1. J was trimmed by 0 bases and V by 5 bases; bases with no gene match: 4. This CDR3 region has 15 residues. The germline V gene encodes CDR1 SEHNR and CDR2 FQNEAQ (reference sequence). CDR3 bases: TGTGCCAGCAGCCCCGGGACAGATAGCAATCAGCCCCAGCATTTT. It is translated as CASSPGTDSNQPQHF.

The chain recombines TRBV9 with TRBJ2-7; 9 nucleotides match TRBD1. CDR3 size: 14 residues. Germline V CDR1 and CDR2: SGDLS, YYNGEE. V lost 4 bases and J lost 5; bases outside the gene matches: 7. CDR3: CASSLRGQGDEQYF. For the CDR3, the DNA is TGTGCCAGCAGCCTCAGGGGACAGGGAGACGAGCAGTACTTC.

The V gene is TRBV28, the J gene TRBJ1-2; TRBD1 matches at 7 bases. V shed 3 bases, J shed 5 bases, and the junction held 9 bases outside the gene matches. This CDR3 has 15 residues. Germline V gene data show CDR1 as MDHEN and CDR2 as SYDVKM. This CDR3 reads CASSLVGGARYGYTF. Written as DNA, the CDR3 is TGTGCCAGCAGTTTGGTAGGGGGCGCCCGATATGGCTACACCTTC.

V and J are TRBV9 and TRBJ2-7; 11 bases map to TRBD2. The germline V gene encodes CDR1 SGDLS and CDR2 YYNGEE. The CDR3 loop spans 14 amino acids. The V gene end was trimmed by 3 bases and the J gene end by 7 bases; junction bases not matched to a gene: 6. The CDR3 here is CASSGTSGSREQYF. Here the CDR3 DNA reads TGTGCCAGCAGCGGAACTAGCGGGAGCCGAGAGCAGTACTTC.

The V gene is TRBV29-1, the J gene TRBJ1-2; 8 bases agree with TRBD1. The CDR3 sequence is 13 residues long. The germline CDR1 and CDR2 sequences are SQVTM and ANQGSEA. V gave up 7 bases and J gave up 5 bases; unmatched junction bases: 9. CDR3 region: CSARLQGAYGYTF. The CDR3 bases are TGCAGCGCCCGTCTGCAGGGGGCATATGGCTACACCTTC.

The chain has TRBV27 and TRBJ2-7; 7 nucleotides match TRBD2. Trimming cost V 5 bases and J 5 bases; bases outside gene matches: 6. Germline CDR1 and CDR2: MNHEY and SMNVEV (reference sequence). The CDR3 has 13 amino acids. The CDR3 spells CASSLSSGNEQYF. The CDR3 DNA is TGTGCCAGCAGTCTCAGCAGCGGGAACGAGCAGTACTTC.

The rearrangement links TRBV5-1 to TRBJ2-2; 10 nucleotides align to TRBD1. The length of the CDR3 is 17 residues. Germline CDR1 SGHRS, CDR2 YFSETQ. Germline trimming cut 0 bases from V and 5 bases from J; bases unmatched to any gene: 7. This chain's CDR3 is CASSLVRTGGNTGELFF. The DNA of the CDR3 is TGCGCCAGCAGCTTGGTGAGGACAGGGGGAAATACCGGGGAGCTGTTTTTT.

The chain employs TRBV5-6 and TRBJ2-7, with 11 bases identical to TRBD2. V trimming: 3 bases; J trimming: 6 bases; junction bases outside the gene matches: 8. The CDR3 is made up of 15 amino acids. Per the germline V gene, CDR1 is SGHDT and CDR2 is YYEEEE. CDR3 sequence reads: CASSYVAGGPGEQYV. CDR3 nucleotide sequence: TGTGCCAGCAGCTACGTAGCGGGAGGGCCGGGCGAGCAGTACGTC.